Many counts were recorded for the clone carrying this TCR beta chain. Its antigen is unknown. TCRdb redid the calling of the reads with MiXCR, one entry per CDR3 protein. The sample records fewer than 900,000 distinct CDR3 sequences, almost 30% being singletons. The V gene lost 3 bases and the J gene lost 2 bases, with 14 bases spanning the gap. Germline CDR1 reads ENHRY; CDR2 reads SYGVKD. CDR3 size: 15 residues. These data come from a study of T cell repertoires in cytomegalovirus infection. Study-level background: HLA-C-restricted CMV epitopes, recently identified, and well-studied HLA-B-restricted ones were used by the study. CMV infection together with matching HLA type was indicated by public TCR beta signatures. Findings and limits, study-wide: In two of eight donors, the top clonotype was HLA-C-restricted CMV-specific. Of the TCR beta families, the public ones yielded a cumulative frequency that identified carriers of CMV plus the relevant HLA.

The material was cultured CD8+ T cells from PBMCs, obtained from culture after CMV antigen stimulation. The TCR comes from a human donor in good health (CMV status not recorded). Some clones in this sample may be carry-over from other donors' samples. The chain uses TRBV10-3 and TRBJ2-7; no clear D gene. Here the CDR3 DNA reads TGTGCCATCAGTGAAGGGATCGGGCCACCCTACGAGCAGTACTTC. Translation: CAISEGIGPPYEQYF.